These T cell receptor beta chains were read from a single sample in a study of OX40 agonist ivuxolimab in advanced cancers. Using immunoSEQ multiplex PCR, the repertoire was profiled, and TCRdb retains in-frame clones only, with some absent. The top ten hold about 1% of the sample, which has 55,000 to 65,000 clones, about 86% seen once. The specimen comprised CD4+ or CD8+ T cells sorted from blood, sampled in a trial of the OX40 agonist ivuxolimab. Receptors originate from an adult with an advanced solid tumor such as melanoma, head and neck, liver or kidney cancer. Each CDR3 is given with its conserved first and last residue. D genes are given only for firm matches. Clone size is given for some rows only: seen once, a few or many times, or a class if the clone is expanded.

D	J	V	size	length	DNA	CDR3
NA	TRBJ1-4	TRBV5-1	NA	14	TGCGCCAGCAGCTTGAGGGCCGGAGAGGAAAAACTGTTTTTT	CASSLRAGEEKLFF
TRBD1	TRBJ1-1	TRBV13	once	14	TGTGCCAGCAGCCCTCGGGACAGGGTCACTGAAGCTTTCTTT	CASSPRDRVTEAFF
TRBD1	TRBJ1-4	TRBV4-2	NA	15	TGTGCCAGCAGCCAGGAGACAGGGACCTATGAAAAACTGTTTTTT	CASSQETGTYEKLFF
TRBD1	TRBJ1-1	TRBV2	NA	12	TGTGCCAAGGGACAGGCCAACACTGAAGCTTTCTTT	CAKGQANTEAFF
NA	TRBJ2-7	TRBV18	NA	12	TGTGCCAGCTCACCGGTGGGAAACGAGCAGTACTTC	CASSPVGNEQYF
TRBD2	TRBJ2-3	TRBV10-1	NA	15	TGCGCCAGCAGTTCTAGCGGGGGGTCGACAGATACGCAGTATTTT	CASSSSGGSTDTQYF
NA	TRBJ1-5	TRBV18	NA	16	TGTGCCAGCTCACCACAGCTTGAACAGGCCAATCAGCCCCAGCATTTT	CASSPQLEQANQPQHF
NA	TRBJ1-6	TRBV7-9	NA	15	TGTGCCAGCAGCTCAGGGGAATGGGGCCATTCACCCCTCCACTTT	CASSSGEWGHSPLHF
TRBD1	TRBJ1-4	TRBV5-1	NA	14	TGCGCCAGCAGGTCCGGGACAGGGGATGAAAAACTGTTTTTT	CASRSGTGDEKLFF
NA	TRBJ1-5	TRBV19	NA	15	TGTGCCAGTAGTATCCTCGGGCGGTCTGGTCAGCCCCAGCATTTT	CASSILGRSGQPQHF
TRBD1	TRBJ2-2	TRBV28	once	14	TGTGCCAGCAGACCGGACAGGGAAACCGGGGAGCTGTTTTTT	CASRPDRETGELFF
NA	TRBJ2-7	TRBV5-4	NA	14	TGTGCCAGCAGCTTGGTTCCAGAGTCCTACGAGCAGTACTTC	CASSLVPESYEQYF
NA	TRBJ1-5	TRBV5-1	NA	15	TGCGCCAGCAGCCCCGGGACACTTAGCAATCAGCCCCAGCATTTT	CASSPGTLSNQPQHF
NA	TRBJ1-4	TRBV7-6	NA	15	TGTGCCAGCAGCATTAACACGGGACCGAAAGAAAAACTGTTTTTT	CASSINTGPKEKLFF
NA	TRBJ1-2	TRBV19	once	13	TGTGCCAGTACTGGGCGCAGGGCGAAGGGCTACACCTTC	CASTGRRAKGYTF
NA	TRBJ1-1	TRBV5-1	NA	16	TGCGCCAGCAGCTTGACAGGCGACCCAGGGGTAGGTGAAGCTTTCTTT	CASSLTGDPGVGEAFF
NA	TRBJ2-3	TRBV12-2	NA	17	TGTGCAAGTCGCCCACAGTCGGGACGCGAGGGCACAGATACGCAGTATTTT	CASRPQSGREGTDTQYF
NA	TRBJ1-1	TRBV5-4	NA	15	TGTGCCAGCAGCTTGACGGGAGGGTCGAACACTGAAGCTTTCTTT	CASSLTGGSNTEAFF
NA	TRBJ1-2	TRBV18	NA	12	TGTGCCAGCTCACCCGCCGAGAGGGGCTACACCTTC	CASSPAERGYTF
TRBD2	TRBJ2-5	TRBV5-1	few	17	TGCGCCAGCAGCTTGGCCGGGACTAGCGGGGTGCAAGAGACCCAGTACTTC	CASSLAGTSGVQETQYF
NA	TRBJ1-3	TRBV2	once	15	TGTGCCAGCAGCTCACGGGAGGGGCCGGAGAACACCATATATTTT	CASSSREGPENTIYF
NA	TRBJ2-2	TRBV30	NA	16	TGTGCCTCACGGAATTGGGCGGGCTCTAACACCGGGGAGCTGTTTTTT	CASRNWAGSNTGELFF
NA	TRBJ1-2	TRBV6-5	once	13	TGTGCCAGTATCCGGGGCCATAACTATGGCTACACCTTC	CASIRGHNYGYTF
NA	TRBJ1-5	TRBV18	NA	14	TGTGCCAGCTCACGACGGGACGGCAATCAGCCCCAGCATTTT	CASSRRDGNQPQHF